The 21 T cell receptor beta chains below come from one sample, sequenced in a study of T cells in Graves' hyperthyroidism and ophthalmopathy. The investigators amplified TCR beta CDR3 regions from RNA transcripts. With the HTBI primer set, the TCR CDR3 went through a first round of RT-PCR. One entry per CDR3 protein, called by TCRdb with MiXCR from the multiplex PCR reads. The table lists hundreds of thousands of distinct CDR3 sequences, about two fifths of them singletons. The material sequenced was blood. The receptors were gathered from a man aged 18-30 years with Graves' hyperthyroidism.

The chain joins TRBV6-5 to TRBJ1-1; no clear D. CDR1 and CDR2 from the germline V gene are MNHEY and SVGAGI. This CDR3 is built from 14 residues. V was pared by 0 bases and J by 6 bases, with 11 bases between. This chain's CDR3 is CASSYSGFWAEAFF. DNA for the CDR3: TGTGCCAGCAGTTACTCGGGGTTCTGGGCTGAAGCTTTCTTT.

The V and J genes are TRBV20-1 and TRBJ1-1; no reliable D call. CDR3 length: 15 residues. From germline, CDR1 is DFQATT and CDR2 SNEGSKA (reference sequence). The ends were cut back, 0 bases at V and 0 bases at J, with 11 bases in the middle. The CDR3 DNA reads as TGCAGTGCTAGAGATGAGGGCAGCCTGAACACTGAAGCTTTCTTT. Amino acid sequence: CSARDEGSLNTEAFF.

This rearrangement joins TRBV4-1 to TRBJ2-7; D is uncertain. CDR1 MGHRA and CDR2 YSYEKL come from the germline V gene. The CDR3 has 14 amino acids. Trimming took 1 base from V and 3 from J, leaving 10 bases between them. DNA for the CDR3: TGCGCCAGCAGCCAAGCAAAGTCGGGCTACGAGCAGTACTTC. Encoded protein: CASSQAKSGYEQYF.

This clonotype was seen only a few times. This chain connects TRBV6-2 or TRBV6-3 to TRBJ1-5; the D is unclear. Trimming left V 6 bases short and J 7 bases short, with 7 bases between. In germline, CDR1 is MNHEY, CDR2 SVGEGT. The CDR3 loop spans 11 amino acids. CDR3 DNA: TGTGCCAGCAGCAACGGACAGCCCCAGCATTTT. The encoded protein is CASSNGQPQHF.

This clonotype was detected a few times. V usage is TRBV4-1 and J usage is TRBJ1-5; D ambiguous. Germline loops: CDR1 MGHRA, CDR2 YSYEKL. Trimming shortened V by 1 base and J by 4 bases, and 5 bases separated the two germline ends. The CDR3 length is 13 residues. CDR3 protein: CASSQATNQPQHF. CDR3 nucleotides: TGCGCCAGCAGCCAAGCGACAAATCAGCCCCAGCATTTT.

The chain is built from TRBV27 and TRBJ2-5; D is undetermined. The germline gives CDR1 MNHEY, CDR2 SMNVEV (reference sequence). Trimming took 0 bases from V and 0 from J, leaving 5 bases between them. The length of the CDR3 is 14 residues. This CDR3 is CASSLSRYQETQYF. In DNA form, the CDR3 reads TGTGCCAGCAGTTTATCGCGGTACCAAGAGACCCAGTACTTC.

The rearrangement joins TRBV15 to TRBJ2-5; 13 nucleotides match TRBD2. This CDR3 comprises 18 residues. Germline V gives CDR1 LNHNV, CDR2 YYDKDF (reference sequence). V lost 3 bases to trimming and J lost 3 bases; unmatched junction nucleotides: 10. CDR3 loop: CATSSHLLLAGGEETQYF. CDR3 sequence (DNA): TGTGCCACCAGCAGCCACCTCTTACTAGCGGGGGGGGAAGAGACCCAGTACTTC.

This clonotype occurred a few times. One end of the junction does not line up with germline, which may come from a read error. This chain links TRBV2 with TRBJ1-5, with D possibly being TRBD1 (6 bases). Germline assignment: CDR1 SNHLY and CDR2 FYNNEI. The CDR3 runs to 15 residues. CDR3 in DNA: TGCGCCAGCAGCCACCTAGAGGGGGGGGTTCAGCCCCAGCATTTT. Translated: CASSHLEGGVQPQHF.

The rearrangement links TRBV25-1 to TRBJ2-7, with a tentative D call TRBD2 (6 bases). The CDR3 runs 15 residues. The germline gives CDR1 MGHDK, CDR2 SYGVNS. Trimming removed 4 bases from V and 0 bases from J, with 13 bases in between. In nucleotides, the CDR3 is TGTGCCAGCAGTGCTGCGGGATGGCCCTCCTACGAGCAGTACTTC. Its translation is CASSAAGWPSYEQYF.

The chain links TRBV10-3 to TRBJ2-2, with TRBD2 identical over 7 bases. The CDR3 length is 10 residues. Looked up from germline, CDR1 is ENHRY and CDR2 is SYGVKD. V was pared by 8 bases and J by 11 bases, with 2 bases of the junction left unmatched. CDR3 coding DNA: TGTGCCATCTCGACTAGCGAGCTGTTTTTT. It is translated as CAISTSELFF.

This clonotype was seen at least ten times. The chain links TRBV5-4 to TRBJ1-6; D possibly corresponds to TRBD1 (5 bases). The CDR3 contains 14 residues. CDR1 and CDR2 (germline): SGHNT, YYREEE (reference sequence). The V end was cut by 2 bases, the J end by 10 bases, with 13 bases between. In DNA form, the CDR3 reads TGTGCCAGCAGCTTAGAAAGGGGTCGGTCACCCCTCCACTTT. Its translation: CASSLERGRSPLHF.

This clonotype has more than one count but fewer than ten. This sequence joins TRBV9 and TRBJ2-7, with D possibly being TRBD1 (7 bases). There are 16 residues in the CDR3. Germline-derived CDR1 and CDR2 are SGDLS and YYNGEE. Trimming removed 5 bases from V and 1 base from J, with 19 bases in between. The CDR3 region is CASSYSSSGGSYEQYF. The CDR3 nucleotides read TGTGCCAGCAGTTACTCGAGCTCAGGGGGGTCCTACGAGCAGTACTTC.

This clonotype was counted ten times or more. The chain has TRBV12-3 or TRBV12-4 and TRBJ1-5; the D gene is possibly TRBD1 (5 bases). The CDR3 is 15 amino acids. Trimming pared 1 base from V and 0 bases from J, leaving 7 bases between. This CDR3 reads CASSLGTHSNQPQHF. CDR3 nucleotide sequence: TGTGCCAGCAGTTTAGGGACACATAGCAATCAGCCCCAGCATTTT.

The chain links TRBV7-9 to TRBJ2-5; no firm D call. In germline, CDR1 is SEHNR, CDR2 FQNEAQ (reference sequence). The CDR3 consists of 16 residues. V was clipped by 5 bases and J by 1 base, with 17 bases between them. The CDR3 sequence is CASSHLHRFTQETQYF. The CDR3 DNA reads TGTGCCAGCAGCCACCTTCACAGATTTACCCAAGAGACCCAGTACTTC.

At least ten counts were recorded for this clonotype. V is TRBV9 and J is TRBJ1-2; D uncertain. The CDR3 loop spans 12 amino acids. Trimming removed 5 bases from V and 8 bases from J, with 13 bases in between. Germline values: CDR1 SGDLS, CDR2 YYNGEE. The CDR3 DNA reads as TGTGCCAGCAGTCCCGTGGGTTTCGGCTACACCTTC. Translation gives CASSPVGFGYTF.

A note on this clonotype: At one end, the junction sequence differs from germline, possibly due to a read error. The V gene is TRBV10-3, the J gene TRBJ1-2; possible D gene TRBD1, 6 bases. CDR3 length equals 15 residues. Germline CDR1 ENHRY, CDR2 SYGVKD. The CDR3 DNA reads as TGTGCCAGCAGTTACTCGGGGGGGCGTAGGGGTGGCTACACCTTC. It yields the protein CASSYSGGRRGGYTF.

The chain is built from TRBV25-1 and TRBJ1-4; tentatively, D is TRBD1 (5 bases). CDR3 size: 17 residues. V shed 7 bases and J shed 0 bases, with 18 bases lying between them. Germline V gene lookup returns CDR1 MGHDK and CDR2 SYGVNS. CDR3 sequence reads: CASKPRGFTSTNEKLFF. The CDR3 DNA reads TGTGCCAGCAAACCGAGGGGCTTCACCTCAACTAATGAAAAACTGTTTTTT. The whole variable domain, remainder taken from reference TRBV25-1 and TRBJ1-4, is EADIYQTPRYLVIGTGKKITLECSQTMGHDKMYWYQQDPGMELHLIHYSYGVNSTEKGDLSSESTVSRIRTEHFPLTLESARPSHTSQYLCASKPRGFTSTNEKLFFGSGTQLSVL.

The CDR3 region is CASRDRARGNTIYF. The DNA of the CDR3 is TGTGCCAGCAGGGACAGGGCGAGAGGAAACACCATATATTTT. The rearrangement links TRBV19 to TRBJ1-3; 9 nucleotides align to TRBD1. The CDR3 is 14 amino acids. Trimming at V came to 9 bases and at J to 4 bases, leaving 7 bases not matched to a gene. Germline V gene sequence: CDR1 LNHDA, CDR2 SQIVND (reference sequence).

The genes are TRBV5-1 and TRBJ2-5; 8 bases map to TRBD2. Trimming took 1 base from V and 4 from J; bases not matched to a gene: 6. The CDR3 length is 15 residues. In germline, CDR1 is SGHRS, CDR2 YFSETQ. CDR3 bases: TGCGCCAGCAGCTTGTCCCGCAGCGGGGGAGAGACCCAGTACTTC. It specifies CASSLSRSGGETQYF. Filled out from reference TRBV5-1 and TRBJ2-5, the complete variable domain reads KAGVTQTPRYLIKTRGQQVTLSCSPISGHRSVSWYQQTPGQGLQFLFEYFSETQRNKGNFPGRFSGRQFSNSRSEMNVSTLELGDSALYLCASSLSRSGGETQYFGPGTRLLVL.

CDR3 sequence: CASSFHRERISYEQYF. The CDR3 DNA sequence: TGTGCCAGCAGTTTTCACAGAGAACGGATCTCCTACGAGCAGTACTTC. V usage is TRBV14 and J usage is TRBJ2-7, with unresolved D. The length of the CDR3 is 16 residues. Trimming shortened V by 6 bases and J by 0 bases, and 18 bases separated the two germline ends. Germline lookup yields CDR1 SGHDN and CDR2 FVKESK.

This clonotype came up many times. J is TRBJ1-4 and V is TRBV2; D is undetermined. Germline V gives CDR1 SNHLY, CDR2 FYNNEI. Trimming removed 7 bases at V and 8 bases at J, with 11 bases between. The CDR3 consists of 12 residues. The CDR3: CASKTDGEKLFF. The CDR3 DNA is TGTGCCAGCAAGACCGACGGGGAAAAACTGTTTTTT. Full variable domain (rest looked up from reference TRBV2 and TRBJ1-4): EPEVTQTPSHQVTQMGQEVILRCVPISNHLYFYWYRQILGQKVEFLVSFYNNEISEKSEIFDDQFSVERPDGSNFTLKIRSTKLEDSAMYFCASKTDGEKLFFGSGTQLSVL.